These 24 T cell receptor beta chains share one sample of origin, sequenced in a study of blood T cell repertoires in COVID-19. Libraries were prepared by immunoSEQ multiplex PCR; TCRdb keeps only in-frame clonotypes and omits some of them. Of roughly 5,500 clones listed, approximately 82% are singletons. Input material: peripheral blood. The receptor set was obtained from a human donor with active COVID-19. The donor label of this sample is uncertain.

The chain is built from TRBV4-1 and TRBJ2-3; no definite D call. In germline, CDR1 is MGHRA, CDR2 YSYEKL. The CDR3 contains 14 residues. Trimming took 4 bases from V and 0 from J, leaving 8 bases between them. CDR3 bases: TGCGCCAGCAGCCTGTCGACTAGCACAGATACGCAGTATTTT. It translates to CASSLSTSTDTQYF.

V is TRBV6-2 or TRBV6-3 and J is TRBJ2-7; tentative D call: TRBD2 (5 bases). Trimming cost V 5 bases and J 6 bases, with 14 bases left between them. The CDR3 spans 13 residues. CDR1 is MNHEY and CDR2 is SVGEGT in the germline V gene. The CDR3 is CASSRDTLSEQYV. Here the CDR3 DNA reads TGTGCCAGCAGTCGGGATACTCTCAGCGAGCAGTACGTC.

The chain uses TRBV24-1 and TRBJ1-2, with TRBD1 matching 7 bases. J was trimmed by 1 base and V by 8 bases; bases with no gene match: 3. The CDR3 length is 13 residues. Germline loops: CDR1 KGHDR, CDR2 SFDVKD. CDR3 sequence (DNA): TGTGCCACCATGGACAGGAATAACTATGGCTACACCTTC. It codes for CATMDRNNYGYTF.

The table lists this clone with a count of one. The rearrangement joins TRBV9 to TRBJ2-2, with TRBD1 as a possible D gene (6 bases). The CDR3 runs to 16 residues. Trimming shortened V by 3 bases and J by 2 bases, and 14 bases separated the two germline ends. From germline, CDR1 is SGDLS and CDR2 YYNGEE. The CDR3 sequence is CASSAPGQTNTGELFF. DNA for the CDR3: TGTGCCAGCAGCGCCCCGGGACAAACAAACACCGGGGAGCTGTTTTTT. The full variable domain, completed using reference TRBV9 and TRBJ2-2, is DSGVTQTPKHLITATGQRVTLRCSPRSGDLSVYWYQQSLDQGLQFLIQYYNGEERAKGNILERFSAQQFPDLHSELNLSSLELGDSALYFCASSAPGQTNTGELFFGEGSRLTVL.

V and J are TRBV10-3 and TRBJ2-3; 12 bases are a match to TRBD2. The CDR3 has 15 residues. V shed 4 bases, J shed 5 bases, and the junction held 4 bases outside the gene matches. Germline CDR1 ENHRY, CDR2 SYGVKD. CDR3 sequence: CAISASGGAGDTQYF. For the CDR3, the DNA is TGTGCCATCAGTGCTAGCGGGGGGGCTGGAGATACGCAGTATTTT.

V usage is TRBV6-6 and J usage is TRBJ1-4; D remains ambiguous. Germline CDR1 reads MNHNY; CDR2 reads SVGAGI (reference sequence). Trimming cost V 1 base and J 0 bases, with 6 bases left between them. This CDR3 contains 15 residues. CDR3 nucleotide sequence: TGTGCCAGCAGTTACTGGGGAGCAACTAATGAAAAACTGTTTTTT. Encoded protein: CASSYWGATNEKLFF.

A single count supports this clone. The chain has TRBV4-1 and TRBJ2-3; 7 bases are a match to TRBD2. V gave up 3 bases and J gave up 7 bases; unmatched junction bases: 7. The CDR3 has 14 residues. From germline, CDR1 is MGHRA and CDR2 YSYEKL. As DNA, the CDR3 is TGCGCCAGCAGCCAGGTGGGAGGGGAACATACGCAGTATTTT. Its translation is CASSQVGGEHTQYF.

This clone came up once. V and J are TRBV9 and TRBJ1-5, with TRBD1 as a possible D gene (5 bases). Germline loops: CDR1 SGDLS, CDR2 YYNGEE. The CDR3 loop spans 15 amino acids. Trimming removed 0 bases at V and 7 bases at J, with 14 bases between. As DNA, the CDR3 is TGTGCCAGCAGCGTAGGGGGCAGCACATACCAGCCCCAGCATTTT. The encoded protein is CASSVGGSTYQPQHF.

The V and J genes are TRBV4-3 and TRBJ2-1; D possibly corresponds to TRBD2 (6 bases). Germline V gene sequence: CDR1 LGHNA, CDR2 YSLEER. The CDR3 is 15 residues long. The V end was cut by 1 base, the J end by 7 bases, with 14 bases between. CDR3 DNA: TGCGCCAGCAGCCAAGCGCGCGCGGGGCGGAATGAGCAGTTCTTC. Translating it yields CASSQARAGRNEQFF.

The rearrangement links TRBV9 to TRBJ2-3; no clear D gene. V lost 3 bases to trimming and J lost 6 bases, with 11 bases between them. Germline-derived CDR1 and CDR2 are SGDLS and YYNGEE. The CDR3 extends over 13 amino acids. The CDR3 loop is CASSDRHADTQYF. CDR3 nucleotides: TGTGCCAGCAGCGACCGACACGCGGATACGCAGTATTTT.

The chain has TRBV7-9 and TRBJ2-1; TRBD1 matches 9 bases. The junction had 4 bases not matched to a gene; V was cut back by 3 bases and J by 4 bases. Germline CDR1 and CDR2: SEHNR and FQNEAQ (reference sequence). The CDR3 has 15 residues. CDR3 coding DNA: TGTGCCAGCAGCTTTCGGACAGGGGTGTACAATGAGCAGTTCTTC. As protein: CASSFRTGVYNEQFF.

The chain recombines TRBV15 with TRBJ2-1, with 8 bases matching TRBD2. CDR1 is LNHNV, CDR2 YYDKDF, per germline (reference sequence). J lost 4 bases, V lost 6 bases, and 8 bases had no gene match. This CDR3 contains 15 residues. The CDR3 spells CATSVSLAAYNEQFF. The CDR3 DNA follows: TGTGCCACCAGTGTTTCACTAGCGGCATACAATGAGCAGTTCTTC.

This sequence joins TRBV9 and TRBJ2-5, with 8 bases identical to TRBD1. Germline trimming cut 0 bases from V and 3 bases from J; bases unmatched to any gene: 7. This CDR3 contains 16 residues. Germline V CDR1 and CDR2: SGDLS, YYNGEE. CDR3 DNA sequence: TGTGCCAGCAGCGTAGCTCCCGGACAGGGAAAAGAGACCCAGTACTTC. Amino acids: CASSVAPGQGKETQYF. The full variable domain, with the rest looked up from reference TRBV9 and TRBJ2-5, is DSGVTQTPKHLITATGQRVTLRCSPRSGDLSVYWYQQSLDQGLQFLIQYYNGEERAKGNILERFSAQQFPDLHSELNLSSLELGDSALYFCASSVAPGQGKETQYFGPGTRLLVL.

V and J are TRBV19 and TRBJ1-2; D gene ambiguous. This CDR3 spans 14 amino acids. V was pared by 1 base and J by 4 bases, with 10 bases between. CDR1 LNHDA and CDR2 SQIVND come from the germline V gene (reference sequence). The CDR3 sequence: CASSIAPGSYGYTF. In DNA, the CDR3 is TGTGCCAGTAGTATAGCCCCGGGGTCCTATGGCTACACCTTC. Variable domain in full (rest from reference TRBV19 and TRBJ1-2): DGGITQSPKYLFRKEGQNVTLSCEQNLNHDAMYWYRQDPGQGLRLIYYSQIVNDFQKGDIAEGYSVSREKKESFPLTVTSAQKNPTAFYLCASSIAPGSYGYTFGSGTRLTVV.

The chain employs TRBV3-1 (or the pseudogene TRBV3-2) and TRBJ1-6; TRBD1 aligns across 8 bases. Looked up from germline, CDR1 is LGHDT and CDR2 is YNNKEL (reference sequence). This CDR3 spans 17 amino acids. The V segment lost 4 bases and the J segment 8 bases; nucleotides outside the gene matches: 13. Written as DNA, the CDR3 is TGTGCCAGCAGCCCTTGGGAGGACAGGGACGGGTATTCACCCCTCCACTTT. This gives the protein CASSPWEDRDGYSPLHF.

The chain joins TRBV19 to TRBJ2-7; D gene ambiguous. V dropped 3 bases and J dropped 0 bases, with 12 bases sitting between them. This CDR3 has 15 amino acids. Germline assignment: CDR1 LNHDA and CDR2 SQIVND (reference sequence). CDR3 in amino acids: CASSIPGVSSYEQYV. The CDR3 region has the DNA TGTGCCAGTAGTATTCCTGGAGTTAGCTCCTACGAGCAGTACGTC.

CDR3 nucleotide sequence: TGTGCCAGCAGCTTGAAATCACAGAGCTCCTACAATGAGCAGTTCTTC. This encodes CASSLKSQSSYNEQFF. The rearrangement links TRBV5-4 to TRBJ2-1, with D uncertain. This CDR3 has 16 residues. Germline-derived CDR1 and CDR2 are SGHNT and YYREEE (reference sequence). Trimming cost V 1 base and J 0 bases, with 11 bases left between them.

The chain is built from TRBV6-2 or TRBV6-3 and TRBJ2-3, with 10 bases lining up with TRBD2. In germline, CDR1 is MNHEY, CDR2 SVGEGT. CDR3 size: 16 residues. V shed 6 bases and J 0 bases; nucleotides not matched to a gene: 6. The CDR3 region is CASSHYSGRSTDTQYF. CDR3 nucleotides: TGTGCCAGCAGCCATTATAGCGGGAGGAGCACAGATACGCAGTATTTT.

This chain uses TRBV10-2 with TRBJ2-7, with TRBD1 matching 7 bases. Germline values: CDR1 WSHSY, CDR2 SAAADI. V dropped 4 bases and J dropped 5; count of bases not matched to a gene: 11. CDR3 length: 15 amino acids. The CDR3 is CASSVRRGGEDEQYF. The CDR3 region has the DNA TGCGCCAGCAGTGTTCGTCGAGGGGGCGAGGACGAGCAGTACTTC.

The rearrangement joins TRBV29-1 to TRBJ2-6, with 13 bases aligning to TRBD2. The CDR3 sequence is 19 residues long. Germline V CDR1 and CDR2: SQVTM, ANQGSEA. Trimming removed 6 bases from V and 0 bases from J; junction bases left unmatched: 11. In DNA, the CDR3 is TGCAGCGTGACGGGACTAGCGGGACGACCAAGCTCTGGGGCCAACGTCCTGACTTTC. It yields the protein CSVTGLAGRPSSGANVLTF.

The chain carries TRBV6-5 and TRBJ1-4; tentatively, D is TRBD1 (5 bases). Germline CDR1 reads MNHEY; CDR2 reads SVGAGI. The CDR3 loop spans 15 amino acids. The ends were cut back, 7 bases at V and 0 bases at J, with 12 bases in the middle. Here the CDR3 reads CASIRQLATNEKLFF. The CDR3 DNA follows: TGTGCCAGCATACGACAGCTTGCAACTAATGAAAAACTGTTTTTT.

This chain joins TRBV11-2 and TRBJ2-2; 11 bases agree with TRBD2. V was pared by 5 bases and J by 8 bases, with 7 bases of the junction left unmatched. This CDR3 is 15 amino acids long. Germline V gives CDR1 SGHAT, CDR2 FQNNGV. CDR3 region: CASSLGLAAEGELFF. The CDR3 coding sequence is TGTGCCAGCAGCCTGGGACTAGCGGCCGAGGGGGAGCTGTTTTTT.

The CDR3 protein is CASRRGGDNEQFF. The DNA for the CDR3 is TGTGCCAGCCGACGCGGGGGAGACAATGAGCAGTTCTTC. V and J are TRBV2 and TRBJ2-1; TRBD2 matches at 7 bases. This CDR3 region has 13 residues. Germline CDR1 reads SNHLY; CDR2 reads FYNNEI. The junction had 6 bases not matched to a gene; V was cut back by 8 bases and J by 5 bases. The full variable domain, with the rest looked up from reference TRBV2 and TRBJ2-1, is EPEVTQTPSHQVTQMGQEVILRCVPISNHLYFYWYRQILGQKVEFLVSFYNNEISEKSEIFDDQFSVERPDGSNFTLKIRSTKLEDSAMYFCASRRGGDNEQFFGPGTRLTVL.

This clone was seen a handful of times. The rearrangement links TRBV5-1 to TRBJ2-1; tentative D call: TRBD2 (5 bases). The germline gives CDR1 SGHRS, CDR2 YFSETQ. This CDR3 has 16 residues. The V gene lost 4 bases and the J gene lost 8 bases, with 22 bases spanning the gap. The CDR3 DNA reads as TGCGCCAGCAGCCGAATAGCGTCTGGGGTCGGCGATGAGCAGTTCTTC. Translation gives CASSRIASGVGDEQFF.